Below, 19 T cell receptor beta chains from the same sample are listed, as sequenced in a study of blood T cell repertoires in COVID-19. TCRdb's copy holds only in-frame clones and misses some; the assay was immunoSEQ multiplex PCR. The sample has over 200,000 clones, less than 90% seen once; the top ten hold less than 20%. What was sequenced was peripheral blood. The receptors shown here come from a woman of 80 years or more with active or convalescent COVID-19.

The chain employs TRBV18 and TRBJ2-7; the D gene is possibly TRBD1 (5 bases). CDR1 and CDR2 (germline): KGHSH, LQKENI. The CDR3 spans 15 residues. With 2 bases removed from V and 2 bases from J, the gap between germline ends came to 13 bases. The CDR3 loop is CASSPKGNGAYEQYF. The CDR3 DNA is TGTGCCAGCTCACCAAAGGGGAATGGGGCCTACGAGCAGTACTTC.

In this sample, this clone turned up once. This chain connects TRBV7-2 to TRBJ2-1; no reliable D call. This CDR3 is 16 amino acids long. V lost 5 bases and J 9 bases, leaving 23 bases between the germline ends. CDR1 SGHTA and CDR2 FQGNSA come from the germline V gene. The CDR3 spells CASSPSRSLGSSEQFF. The CDR3 DNA is TGTGCCAGCAGCCCCTCTCGATCCCTAGGTAGTAGTGAGCAGTTCTTC.

This clone was seen a single time. The chain recombines TRBV6-2 or TRBV6-3 with TRBJ1-2; the D gene is possibly TRBD1 (5 bases). V lost 4 bases, J lost 5 bases, and 11 bases lay in between. This CDR3 comprises 13 residues. The germline V gene encodes CDR1 MNHEY and CDR2 SVGEGT. CDR3 coding DNA: TGTGCCAGCAGTTCGACAGAAGGGTATGGCTACACCTTC. Protein product: CASSSTEGYGYTF.

The J gene is TRBJ2-5, the V gene TRBV28, with a possible D match to TRBD2 (7 bases). The CDR3 has 14 amino acids. Germline V CDR1 and CDR2: MDHEN, SYDVKM. Trimming stripped 2 bases from V and 3 bases from J, with 10 bases between. CDR3 residues: CASSLGGAKETQYF. The CDR3 region has the DNA TGTGCCAGCAGTTTAGGGGGGGCCAAAGAGACCCAGTACTTC.

This clone was observed many times. The chain employs TRBV19 and TRBJ2-4, with TRBD1 identical over 7 bases. The germline CDR1 and CDR2 sequences are LNHDA and SQIVND (reference sequence). The CDR3 extends over 15 amino acids. The trim removed 2 bases at V and 3 bases at J, leaving 4 bases unmatched. The CDR3 loop reads CASSIRGLGKNIQYF. CDR3 DNA: TGTGCCAGTAGTATAAGGGGGCTCGGCAAAAACATTCAGTACTTC.

The genes are TRBV27 and TRBJ2-4; 7 bases align to TRBD1. Germline CDR1 is MNHEY and CDR2 is SMNVEV (reference sequence). J gave up 2 bases and V 0 bases, and 7 bases lay outside the gene matches. The CDR3 is 17 residues long. The CDR3 protein is CASSLSLTGITKNIQYF. The CDR3 DNA sequence: TGTGCCAGCAGTTTATCACTGACAGGGATAACCAAAAACATTCAGTACTTC.

CDR3: CASSVSVQRGGYTF. CDR3 coding DNA: TGTGCCAGTAGTGTTTCAGTGCAACGGGGTGGCTACACCTTC. The chain has TRBV19 and TRBJ1-2; no firm D call. This CDR3 has 14 residues. Germline V gene data show CDR1 as LNHDA and CDR2 as SQIVND (reference sequence). With 5 bases removed from V and 7 bases from J, the gap between germline ends came to 17 bases.

This chain connects TRBV7-2 to TRBJ2-3; TRBD2 matches 10 bases. CDR1 is SGHTA and CDR2 is FQGNSA in the germline V gene. The CDR3 extends over 17 amino acids. Trimming at V came to 1 base and at J to 5 bases, leaving 9 bases not matched to a gene. The CDR3 DNA reads as TGTGCCAGCAGCTTAGTTTGGCTAGCGGGAGCACGAGATACGCAGTATTTT. Translated: CASSLVWLAGARDTQYF.

This clone was picked up a small number of times. The chain employs TRBV7-9 and TRBJ2-2, with TRBD2 as a possible D gene (6 bases). The ends were cut back, 2 bases at V and 5 bases at J, with 12 bases in the middle. Germline lookup yields CDR1 SEHNR and CDR2 FQNEAQ (reference sequence). This CDR3 contains 15 residues. DNA of the CDR3: TGTGCCAGCAGCTTAATCCGGGGGTTGACCGGGGAGCTGTTTTTT. This translates into CASSLIRGLTGELFF.

The rearrangement joins TRBV5-6 to TRBJ2-5; TRBD2 aligns across 7 bases. The CDR3 sequence is 17 residues long. Germline lookup yields CDR1 SGHDT and CDR2 YYEEEE. V was clipped by 2 bases and J by 1 base; unmatched bases: 11. CDR3 protein: CASSFGASGAIQETQYF. As DNA, the CDR3 is TGTGCCAGCAGCTTCGGGGCCAGCGGGGCGATCCAAGAGACCCAGTACTTC. The variable domain in full, completed from reference TRBV5-6 and TRBJ2-5, reads DAGVTQSPTHLIKTRGQQVTLRCSPKSGHDTVSWYQQALGQGPQFIFQYYEEEERQRGNFPDRFSGHQFPNYSSELNVNALLLGDSALYLCASSFGASGAIQETQYFGPGTRLLVL.

A remark on this clone: This specimen includes other DNA sequences encoding the same CDR3. J is TRBJ1-6 and V is TRBV27; 11 bases map to TRBD1. J gave up 9 bases and V 10 bases, and 11 bases lay outside the gene matches. CDR1 is MNHEY and CDR2 is SMNVEV in the germline V gene (reference sequence). The CDR3 has 15 amino acids. In DNA form, the CDR3 reads TGTGCCACTCACCCAGGACAGGGGGCTGGTTCACCCCTCCACTTT. This translates into CATHPGQGAGSPLHF.

The chain couples TRBV6-5 to TRBJ1-5; D is possibly TRBD1 (6 bases). The CDR3 is 14 amino acids. Germline assignment: CDR1 MNHEY and CDR2 SVGAGI. Trimming cost V 6 bases and J 7 bases, with 16 bases left between them. This chain's CDR3 is CASRGNRAGQPQHF. CDR3 in DNA: TGTGCCAGCAGAGGCAACAGGGCCGGGCAGCCCCAGCATTTT.

The chain combines TRBV11-2 with TRBJ1-2, with 9 bases fitting TRBD1. J gave up 8 bases and V 5 bases, and 6 bases lay outside the gene matches. In germline, CDR1 is SGHAT, CDR2 FQNNGV. The length of the CDR3 is 13 residues. The CDR3 spells CASSPDRGRGYTF. For the CDR3, the DNA is TGTGCCAGCAGCCCCGACAGGGGGAGAGGCTACACCTTC.

This rearrangement joins TRBV7-8 to TRBJ2-1; TRBD2 matches at 8 bases. CDR3 length: 17 residues. Germline V CDR1 and CDR2: SGHVS, FQNEAQ. The J segment lost 5 bases and the V segment lost 0 bases, leaving 9 bases of the junction unmatched. CDR3 coding DNA: TGTGCCAGCAGCTTAGCGGAGGTCGGGGGGGGAAACAATGAGCAGTTCTTC. Its translation: CASSLAEVGGGNNEQFF.

This clone was seen only once. The chain joins TRBV15 to TRBJ1-1; maybe TRBD1 (6 bases). CDR1 is LNHNV and CDR2 is YYDKDF in the germline V gene (reference sequence). Deletions cut 2 bases from V and 0 bases from J, with 10 bases between. The CDR3 has 15 amino acids. CDR3 in DNA: TGTGCCACCAGCAGACCCGACAGGCTGAACACTGAAGCTTTCTTT. Translating gives CATSRPDRLNTEAFF.

V gene TRBV20-1 combines with J gene TRBJ1-5, with D unclear. Germline CDR1 and CDR2: DFQATT and SNEGSKA (reference sequence). This CDR3 comprises 11 residues. Trimming cost V 3 bases and J 7 bases, with 7 bases left between them. The CDR3 DNA reads as TGCAGTGCTAGCGGTGCACAGCCCCAGCATTTT. Translated, it gives CSASGAQPQHF.

The chain couples TRBV5-1 to TRBJ1-6; 7 nucleotides align to TRBD1. The CDR3 contains 15 residues. Per germline, CDR1 SGHRS and CDR2 YFSETQ. V dropped 3 bases and J dropped 5; count of bases not matched to a gene: 5. CDR3: CASSSGTVDNSPLHF. CDR3 bases: TGCGCCAGCAGCTCAGGGACAGTAGATAATTCACCCCTCCACTTT.

The J gene is TRBJ2-5, the V gene TRBV2; 7 bases match TRBD1. CDR1 is SNHLY, CDR2 FYNNEI, per germline. The CDR3 is made up of 12 amino acids. The V gene end was trimmed by 8 bases and the J gene end by 4 bases; junction bases not matched to a gene: 4. For the CDR3, the DNA is TGTGCCAGCGGACAGGAAGGAGAGACCCAGTACTTC. This translates into CASGQEGETQYF.

This chain uses TRBV2 with TRBJ1-1, with D possibly matching TRBD1 (5 bases). There are 14 residues in the CDR3. Germline V lookup: CDR1 SNHLY, CDR2 FYNNEI. The V end lost 6 bases, the J end lost 10 bases, and 21 bases lay between the germline ends. The CDR3 DNA reads TGTGCCAGCAGAACTCAGGGTTCCCTCAACCGAGCTTTCTTT. Translation: CASRTQGSLNRAFF.